Following are 8 T cell receptor beta chains from one sample sequenced in a study of T cell responses to AZD1222 COVID-19 vaccine. Data came from immunoSEQ multiplex PCR; TCRdb stores just in-frame clones and leaves some out. This table has around 70,000 clones, 80% to 85% appearing once. Sequenced here: peripheral blood, sampled on day 0 of AZD1222 vaccination. These receptors were obtained from an adult in good health.

This chain connects TRBV25-1 to TRBJ2-1; 7 bases map to TRBD2. Germline V CDR1 and CDR2: MGHDK, SYGVNS. This CDR3 comprises 16 residues. V shed 1 base and J 0 bases; nucleotides not matched to a gene: 3. CDR3 residues: CASSEWRGSSYNEQFF. The CDR3 nucleotides are TGTGCCAGCAGTGAATGGCGGGGGAGCTCCTACAATGAGCAGTTCTTC.

In its sample, this clone was seen a few times. The chain couples TRBV23-1 to TRBJ2-5; a possible D gene is TRBD1 (5 bases). TRBV23-1 is an open reading frame whose function is uncertain. V was pared by 4 bases and J by 0 bases, with 18 bases between. The CDR3 runs 17 residues. The CDR3 DNA sequence: TGCGCCAGCAGTCCGACAGAATCTAGACAGTACCAAGAGACCCAGTACTTC. It translates to CASSPTESRQYQETQYF.

The V call is TRBV20-1, the J call TRBJ1-2, with D perhaps matching TRBD1 (5 bases). Between the trimmed V and J ends, which lost 3 bases and 3 bases, there was a span of 14 bases. This CDR3 region has 14 residues. Germline V gene lookup returns CDR1 DFQATT and CDR2 SNEGSKA (reference sequence). CDR3 nucleotide sequence: TGCAGTGCTAGTGTGGGACCGACGCACTATGGCTACACCTTC. Translation: CSASVGPTHYGYTF.

The genes are TRBV5-6 and TRBJ2-7; 8 nucleotides agree with TRBD1. Germline V CDR1 and CDR2: SGHDT, YYEEEE. Trimming cost V 5 bases and J 3 bases; bases outside gene matches: 10. The CDR3 has 15 amino acids. CDR3 in DNA: TGTGCCAGCAGGTCCCCCCGGGACAGGCACTACGAGCAGTACTTC. This encodes CASRSPRDRHYEQYF. Looking up the rest from reference TRBV5-6 and TRBJ2-7 gives the full variable domain: DAGVTQSPTHLIKTRGQQVTLRCSPKSGHDTVSWYQQALGQGPQFIFQYYEEEERQRGNFPDRFSGHQFPNYSSELNVNALLLGDSALYLCASRSPRDRHYEQYFGPGTRLTVT.

This chain connects TRBV3-1 (or the pseudogene TRBV3-2) to TRBJ2-3; D is ambiguous. The V gene lost 4 bases and the J gene lost 1 base, with 6 bases spanning the gap. The CDR3 loop spans 13 amino acids. Germline V gives CDR1 LGHDT, CDR2 YNNKEL (reference sequence). This chain's CDR3 is CASSRRGTDTQYF. CDR3 bases: TGTGCCAGCAGCCGGCGCGGCACAGATACGCAGTATTTT.

The genes are TRBV3-1 (or the pseudogene TRBV3-2) and TRBJ2-5; 9 bases line up with TRBD2. The CDR3 consists of 17 residues. J gave up 4 bases and V 0 bases, and 9 bases lay outside the gene matches. Germline CDR1 LGHDT, CDR2 YNNKEL (reference sequence). The CDR3 DNA reads as TGTGCCAGCAGCCAAGATGGCGGGGGGGCAAGTTCAGAGACCCAGTACTTC. Its translation is CASSQDGGGASSETQYF.

The chain uses TRBV19 and TRBJ1-6; D call uncertain. CDR1 and CDR2 from the germline V gene are LNHDA and SQIVND (reference sequence). The CDR3 is 15 residues long. V was clipped by 5 bases and J by 6 bases, with 14 bases between them. The DNA of the CDR3 is TGTGCCAGTAGTTTCCCCGGGAATGTTAATTCACCCCTCCACTTT. This codes for CASSFPGNVNSPLHF.

V usage is TRBV30 and J usage is TRBJ1-1; weak D call: TRBD1 (5 bases). Germline CDR1 GTSNPN, CDR2 SVGIG (reference sequence). V lost 3 bases to trimming and J lost 4 bases, with 9 bases between them. The CDR3 length is 12 residues. The CDR3 DNA reads TGTGCCTGGAGCTTCGGGGGCACTGAAGCTTTCTTT. Translation gives CAWSFGGTEAFF.